This passage covers 7 T cell receptor delta chains from one sample sequenced in a study of gamma-delta T cells after stem cell transplantation. TCRdb called clones from the RT-PCR reads again using CATT. The repertoire holds about 3,200 delta-chain clones, with approximately 2% as singletons. The material sequenced was gamma-delta T cells. The receptors derive from a human donor. It is not recorded whose cells these are; they may come from a transplant donor.

This clone was seen more than once but under ten times. It may be a read error: a sequence one base away is much more abundant. This sample includes further DNA sequences coding for the same CDR3. The chain couples TRDV2 to TRDJ1; 7 nucleotides match TRDD3. CDR1 is GEAIGNYY, CDR2 EKD, per germline. The CDR3 loop spans 18 amino acids. CDR3 sequence reads: CACDPVSDRDTRTDKLIF. CDR3 DNA sequence: TGCGCCTGTGACCCGGTTTCAGACAGGGATACTCGGACCGATAAACTCATCTTT.

This clone is large (0.1 to 1%) by share. This CDR3 is also generated by other DNA sequences in the sample. The V call is TRDV1, the J call TRDJ1; TRDD3 matches at 8 bases. Looked up from germline, CDR1 is TSWWSYY and CDR2 is QGS. This CDR3 comprises 22 residues. V lost 5 bases to trimming and J lost 0 bases; unmatched junction nucleotides: 26. CDR3 bases: TGTGCTCTTGGGATCGCCCCGGAGCGGGGATACTGGGGCCTTGGGTACACCGATAAACTCATCTTT. Amino acids: CALGIAPERGYWGLGYTDKLIF.

This clone counts as medium-sized (0.01 to 0.1%). The genes are TRDV2 and TRDJ1; the match to TRDD3 covers 10 bases. This CDR3 contains 20 residues. With V trimmed by 3 bases and J by 0 bases, 18 bases remained unmatched. CDR1 is GEAIGNYY and CDR2 is EKD in the germline V gene. DNA for the CDR3: TGTGCCTGTGACCCAACGGGCAATACTGGGGGATTGTTGTACACCGATAAACTCATCTTT. This encodes CACDPTGNTGGLLYTDKLIF.

V is TRDV2 and J is TRDJ1, with D unresolved. V was clipped by 1 base and J by 3 bases, with 14 bases between them. The V gene's germline CDR1 is GEAIGNYY and CDR2 EKD. This CDR3 contains 15 residues. The CDR3 nucleotides read TGTGCCTGTGACACGCTTAGCCCCCCCGCCGATAAACTCATCTTT. This codes for CACDTLSPPADKLIF.

As to this clone: Being one base from a much bigger clone, this may be a read error. The chain recombines TRDV2 with TRDJ1; 8 nucleotides line up with TRDD3. Germline V gene lookup returns CDR1 GEAIGNYY and CDR2 EKD. V gave up 0 bases and J gave up 3 bases; unmatched junction bases: 11. The CDR3 loop spans 17 amino acids. CDR3 amino acids: CACDTVGDGLYADKLIF. CDR3 DNA: TGTGCCTGTGACACCGTGGGGGATGGGCTGTACGCCGATAAACTCATCTTT.

This clone was seen a handful of times. One base away lies a much larger clone, so this may be a sequencing read error. The rearrangement joins TRDV2 to TRDJ1; 9 bases line up with TRDD3. CDR1 and CDR2 from the germline V gene are GEAIGNYY and EKD. Trimming removed 3 bases from V and 6 bases from J; junction bases left unmatched: 10. This CDR3 has 15 amino acids. The chain's CDR3 is CACDEPWGIQNKLIF. The CDR3, as DNA: TGTGCCTGTGACGAACCCTGGGGGATTCAAAATAAACTCATCTTT.

This clone was detected a few times. Only one base separates this from a far larger clonotype, so it likely reflects a read error. Here the CDR3 reads CARDPLGEYTDKLIF. DNA of the CDR3: TGTGCCCGTGACCCACTGGGGGAGTACACCGATAAACTCATCTTT. The J gene is TRDJ1, the V gene TRDV2, with TRDD3 matching 9 bases. The CDR3 is made up of 15 amino acids. The germline CDR1 and CDR2 sequences are GEAIGNYY and EKD.